The clone carrying this T cell receptor (beta chain) was seen many times. The antigen remains undetermined. Construction of TCR beta libraries relied on iRepertoire HTBI primers and on Arm-PCR targeting CDR3 regions. In TCRdb, the multiplex PCR reads were re-called with MiXCR into one record per CDR3 protein. The profile shows about 420,000 distinct CDR3 sequences, about 16% of them singletons. The sample is drawn from a study of regulatory T cells in long-lasting Graves disease. Study outcomes and limitations: Exclusively peripheral blood, rather than thyroid tissue, was studied. New patients shared approximately 930 public clonotypes, fewer than the approximately 2,500 shared by persistent patients. Small numbers of samples may have cut accuracy. Patients whose Graves' disease persisted exhibited lower TCR diversity than those newly diagnosed.

The sample's time point: newly diagnosed GD, antithyroid drugs for less than 3 months. The authors made the TCR library using RNA they extracted from PBMCs. The CDR3 totals 16 residues. Trimming stripped 0 bases from V and 2 bases from J, with 15 bases between. CDR1 is DFQATT, CDR2 SNEGSKA, per germline (reference sequence). The data also belong to a second study, concerning T cells in Graves' hyperthyroidism and ophthalmopathy.

The chain carries TRBV20-1 and TRBJ2-3; D is perhaps TRBD1 (6 bases). This receptor was identified in a woman aged 18-29 years with Graves disease. This specimen consisted of peripheral blood mononuclear cells (PBMCs), obtained at new diagnosis, from a patient treated with antithyroid drugs. The CDR3 DNA reads as TGCAGTGCTAGAGATCCAGGGGAAAGTAACACAGATACGCAGTATTTT. This encodes CSARDPGESNTDTQYF.